This is a list of T cell receptor beta chains from one sample in a study of tumor-infiltrating lymphocytes in primary liver carcinoma. TCRdb redid the calling of the multiplex PCR reads with MiXCR, one entry per CDR3 protein. This table holds 250,000 to 400,000 distinct CDR3 sequences, roughly two thirds found once. The sample taken for sequencing was peripheral blood. The receptors stem from a man aged 35 to 55 with primary liver carcinoma and hepatitis B virus infection. CDR3s include the opening cysteine and the closing phenylalanine or tryptophan. Each record gives: CDR3 length, V gene, J gene, CDR3 protein.

>15|TRBV6-6|TRBJ2-1
CASRNRREGHNEQFF
>16|TRBV4-3|TRBJ2-2
CASSLGTAEHTGELFF
>16|TRBV11-2|TRBJ2-7
CASSLAPRERIYEQYF
>13|TRBV11-1|TRBJ2-3
CASSLSPDDTQYF
>14|TRBV7-6|TRBJ2-5
CASTLRSGAETQYF
>12|TRBV6-1|TRBJ2-5
CASMSGGETQYF
>14|TRBV6-2/TRBV6-3|TRBJ1-5
CASSYRGRNQPQHF
>13|TRBV20-1|TRBJ1-1
CSAPGQGETEAFF
>13|TRBV6-1|TRBJ2-1
CATKLVGVSEQFF
>14|TRBV5-1|TRBJ2-5
CASSSALSGETQYF
>15|TRBV6-1|TRBJ2-6
CASSEGGGRANVLAF
>11|TRBV6-6|TRBJ2-5
CVSSLGETQYF
>16|TRBV28|TRBJ1-4
CASSPLTVRTNEKLFF
>13|TRBV5-1|TRBJ1-1
CASSLSENTEAFF
>15|TRBV5-1|TRBJ2-2
CASSLEPGDTGELFF
>14|TRBV14|TRBJ2-5
CASCQPGTGETQYF
>14|TRBV11-2|TRBJ1-6
CVSSPSSYNSPLHF
>18|TRBV4-2|TRBJ1-2
CVSSRRAFSDSGDYGYTF
>18|TRBV4-1|TRBJ2-1
CDSSQVKSGVSSHNEQFF
>12|TRBV19|TRBJ2-1
CASSKSYYGQFF
>14|TRBV11-3|TRBJ2-2
CASSLSPHTGEPLF
>14|TRBV29-1|TRBJ2-3
CSASGTGASDTLYF
>14|TRBV4-3|TRBJ2-7
CASSPKDSSYDQYF
>16|TRBV5-1|TRBJ2-3
CASSLFGVGSTDTQYF
>17|TRBV11-2|TRBJ2-6
CASSLGVQGFGASFLTF
>11|TRBV6-5|TRBJ2-3
CVSRWSDTQYF
>16|TRBV11-2|TRBJ2-2
CASRQPGRTNTGELFF
>14|TRBV4-1|TRBJ2-3
CASSQDRDEDTQYF
>14|TRBV6-5|TRBJ1-5
CTSSPRGRNQPQHF
>16|TRBV7-9|TRBJ2-3
CARSPTSGRLTDTQYF
>12|TRBV6-1|TRBJ2-4
CASSEVADIQYF
>13|TRBV28|TRBJ2-7
CASHPGRPHEQYF
>17|TRBV28|TRBJ2-5
CASSLSVGSGRMKTQCF
>14|TRBV5-1|TRBJ1-1
CASSLSGLNTEAFF
>14|TRBV4-2|TRBJ2-1
CASSQGVGLWEQFF
>13|TRBV11-1|TRBJ2-7
CGNSRQGQYEQYF
>16|TRBV10-2|TRBJ2-3
CASNPLGRIPPDTQYF
>16|TRBV10-2|TRBJ2-3
CASSDRDREPTGMQYF
>15|TRBV5-4|TRBJ2-7
CASSTDRGTKGEQYF
>13|TRBV5-6|TRBJ2-5
CASSRPKGETQYF
>15|TRBV11-2|TRBJ2-5
CASSRGDRGKKTQYF
>17|TRBV12-3/TRBV12-4|TRBJ2-1
CASTRTGGSSSYNEQFF
>16|TRBV4-2|TRBJ2-7
CASNTGTSDFKYEQYF
>12|TRBV12-3/TRBV12-4|TRBJ2-7
CASSWELYEQYF
>15|TRBV5-6|TRBJ2-1
CASSFRRTTYDEQFF
>15|TRBV4-1|TRBJ2-1
CASSPQLAGGGEQFF
>17|TRBV11-1|TRBJ2-1
CASSKHEGTGWANEHFF
>14|TRBV29-1|TRBJ2-2
CSVSLGADTGELFF
>14|TRBV29-1|TRBJ2-1
CSVEAHGAGNEQFF